This TCR beta chain was recorded in a study of blood T cell repertoires in COVID-19. Overall study: T cells, B-cell-depleted T cells, or PBMCs supplied cDNA or gDNA.

Germline V lookup: CDR1 MDHEN, CDR2 SYDVKM. J gave up 6 bases and V 6 bases, and 7 bases lay outside the gene matches. This CDR3 spans 16 amino acids. The table lists this clone with a count of one. TCRdb's table, derived via immunoSEQ multiplex PCR, lists solely in-frame clones and lacks some. The table records about 180,000 clones, about 91% of them present only once. Source material: peripheral blood. This clonotype was obtained from a woman aged 25 to 45 with acute or convalescent COVID-19. The chain joins TRBV28 to TRBJ2-2, with 13 bases fitting TRBD2. The CDR3 nucleotides are TGTGCCAGCAGCCATACTAGCGGGAGGGCCCCCGGGGAGCTGTTTTTT. Its protein product is CASSHTSGRAPGELFF.